A single sample gave rise to the 13 T cell receptor beta chains below, sequenced in a study of cytomegalovirus exposure and HLA in healthy donors. PCR primers comprised 60 Vbeta and 13 Jbeta primers. Sequencing was performed with immunoSEQ multiplex PCR; in TCRdb, only in-frame clones are kept and a portion is missing. The sample consists of 140,000 to 150,000 clones, about 70% of them appearing once. The sequenced sample was PBMCs. These receptors were obtained from a man in his 60s in good health and CMV-seronegative.

This chain connects TRBV6-5 to TRBJ2-1; 9 nucleotides align to TRBD2. V lost 4 bases, J lost 8 bases, and 9 bases stayed unmatched. Germline CDR1 is MNHEY and CDR2 is SVGAGI. This CDR3 is built from 15 residues. CDR3 sequence reads: CASSSASGISDEQFF. Here the CDR3 DNA reads TGTGCCAGCAGTTCGGCTAGCGGGATCTCTGATGAGCAGTTCTTC.

This clone was picked up one time. This chain joins TRBV4-2 and TRBJ1-2; D is perhaps TRBD1 (6 bases). This CDR3 comprises 15 residues. From germline, CDR1 is LGHNA and CDR2 YNFKEQ. With 1 base removed from V and 5 bases from J, the gap between germline ends came to 14 bases. The chain's CDR3 is CASSQVGGQSYGYTF. DNA of the CDR3: TGTGCCAGCAGCCAAGTAGGTGGACAGTCTTATGGCTACACCTTC.

The genes are TRBV7-8 and TRBJ2-7, with a possible D match to TRBD1 (5 bases). Trimming removed 5 bases at V and 5 bases at J, with 31 bases between. CDR3 size: 19 residues. The germline V gene encodes CDR1 SGHVS and CDR2 FQNEAQ. The CDR3 coding sequence is TGTGCCAGCAGCCCAGGACCGGACGTGGCCGATGGGGCGTCGGACGAGCAGTACTTC. It encodes CASSPGPDVADGASDEQYF. The full variable domain, with the rest looked up from reference TRBV7-8 and TRBJ2-7, is GAGVSQSPRYKVAKRGQDVALRCDPISGHVSLFWYQQALGQGPEFLTYFQNEAQLDKSGLPSDRFFAERPEGSVSTLKIQRTQQEDSAVYLCASSPGPDVADGASDEQYFGPGTRLTVT.

This clone was detected a few times. The sample contains more than one DNA sequence encoding this CDR3. V gene TRBV5-1 combines with J gene TRBJ1-1; possible D gene TRBD1, 6 bases. The CDR3 has 14 residues. Germline-derived CDR1 and CDR2 are SGHRS and YFSETQ. Trimming removed 1 base from V and 1 base from J, with 8 bases in between. The CDR3 DNA follows: TGCGCCAGCAGCTTGTTACAGGGGAACACTGAAGCTTTCTTT. This encodes CASSLLQGNTEAFF.

This clone has just one count. This rearrangement joins TRBV15 to TRBJ2-1; D ambiguous. This CDR3 has 15 residues. CDR1 LNHNV and CDR2 YYDKDF come from the germline V gene (reference sequence). V was trimmed by 0 bases and J by 8 bases, leaving 14 bases between them. This chain's CDR3 is CATSRDQDSPDEQFF. CDR3 DNA sequence: TGTGCCACCAGCAGAGATCAAGATAGCCCAGATGAGCAGTTCTTC.

V gene TRBV19 combines with J gene TRBJ2-1; the D gene is possibly TRBD2 (6 bases). Germline V gene sequence: CDR1 LNHDA, CDR2 SQIVND (reference sequence). The length of the CDR3 is 13 residues. The germline V and J ends were trimmed by 4 bases and 8 bases, with 12 bases remaining between them. CDR3 bases: TGTGCCAGTAGTAACCGGGAGCGGGATGAGCAGTTCTTC. Amino acid sequence: CASSNRERDEQFF.

This clone showed up just a few times. The rearrangement joins TRBV5-3 to TRBJ2-3, with D perhaps TRBD1 (6 bases). TRBV5-3 has ORF status, its function being uncertain. V was shortened by 0 bases and J by 1 base, with 6 bases between the two germline ends. The CDR3 runs 14 residues. CDR3 nucleotides: TGTGCCAGAAGCTTGGACAGGGGCACAGATACGCAGTATTTT. As protein: CARSLDRGTDTQYF.

The chain couples TRBV5-1 to TRBJ1-1; D ambiguous. From germline, CDR1 is SGHRS and CDR2 YFSETQ. This CDR3 comprises 14 residues. V was shortened by 2 bases and J by 2 bases, with 10 bases between the two germline ends. The CDR3 here is CASSLFTANTEAFF. For the CDR3, the DNA is TGCGCCAGCAGCTTATTCACAGCAAACACTGAAGCTTTCTTT.

The rearrangement links TRBV19 to TRBJ1-6, with TRBD1 matching 7 bases. Germline V CDR1 and CDR2: LNHDA, SQIVND (reference sequence). The CDR3 spans 15 residues. V lost 6 bases and J lost 3; bases outside the gene matches: 5. The CDR3 DNA follows: TGTGCCAGTAGCGATACAGGGGACTATAATTCACCCCTCCACTTT. Its protein is CASSDTGDYNSPLHF.

The CDR3 reads CASTLAGGLGYEQYF. The CDR3 DNA is TGTGCCAGTACCCTAGCGGGAGGGTTAGGCTACGAGCAGTACTTC. The V call is TRBV19, the J call TRBJ2-7; TRBD2 aligns across 12 bases. Per the germline V gene, CDR1 is LNHDA and CDR2 is SQIVND (reference sequence). After removal of 7 bases from V and 3 bases from J, the junction contained 7 bases not matched to a gene. This CDR3 is built from 15 residues.

This clone was recorded only once. The chain has TRBV5-8 and TRBJ2-7; no reliable D call. V gave up 3 bases and J gave up 0 bases, with 19 bases separating them. Germline values: CDR1 SGHTS, CDR2 YDEGEE. The CDR3 runs to 17 residues. The CDR3 region has the DNA TGTGCCAGCAGCTCCATGACGGTGGGCCCCCCCTCCTACGAGCAGTACTTC. It translates to CASSSMTVGPPSYEQYF.

The chain is built from TRBV18 and TRBJ1-1; 10 nucleotides match TRBD1. V gave up 3 bases and J gave up 3 bases; unmatched junction bases: 7. The CDR3 runs 16 residues. CDR1 is KGHSH, CDR2 LQKENI, per germline. The CDR3 protein is CASSPTGGTRDTEAFF. The CDR3 DNA follows: TGTGCCAGCTCACCGACAGGGGGCACGAGGGACACTGAAGCTTTCTTT.

The rearrangement links TRBV5-4 to TRBJ2-5; 8 bases line up with TRBD1. With 3 bases clipped from V and 5 bases from J, the junction kept 12 bases outside the gene matches. Germline CDR1 and CDR2: SGHNT and YYREEE (reference sequence). The CDR3 is made up of 16 amino acids. CDR3 protein: CASSSAKTGVDETQYF. Here the CDR3 DNA reads TGTGCCAGCAGCTCAGCAAAGACAGGGGTTGATGAGACCCAGTACTTC.